Reported below is one T cell receptor (beta chain). This sample stems from a study of somatic mutations in cytotoxic T cells in rheumatoid arthritis. Data came from immunoSEQ multiplex PCR; TCRdb stores just in-frame clones and leaves some out. The sample lists approximately 15,000 clones; about 80% were seen once. This sequence originates from an adult with rheumatoid arthritis. The source material was CD8+ T cells sorted from blood.

CDR3 bases: TGTGCCAGCAGATCCGGACATGGCACAGATACGCAGTATTTT. It specifies CASRSGHGTDTQYF. V usage is TRBV13 and J usage is TRBJ2-3; D perhaps matches TRBD1 (5 bases). The length of the CDR3 is 14 residues. Germline-derived CDR1 and CDR2 are PRHDT and FYEKMQ (reference sequence). V was shortened by 6 bases and J by 1 base, with 11 bases between the two germline ends.